The rows below give T cell receptor beta chains drawn from one sample of a study of T-cell memory formation after mild COVID-19. Each CDR3 protein is one row after TCRdb ran MiXCR on the 5' RACE reads. The table lists 300,000 to 400,000 distinct CDR3 sequences, about 15% of them singletons. Sequencing was carried out using PBMCs or a T cell subset sorted from them (not recorded which). The receptors were gathered from a man younger than 30 who had mild COVID-19 (a few samples of this study predate the infection). Cell type and time point are not known. CDR3s leave out the opening cysteine and the closing phenylalanine or tryptophan.

>TRBJ2-3|TRBV2
ASSAVGSTDTQY
>TRBJ1-4|TRBV4-3
ASSQAGIPREKLF
>TRBJ1-5|TRBV6-6
ASRSQKGTVSNQPQH
>TRBJ1-2|TRBV12-3/TRBV12-4
ASLLRGGYT
>TRBJ2-3|TRBV5-1
ASSLEDRVGDTQY
>TRBJ2-3|TRBV11-2
ASSLDFFDRGPAPDQTDTQY
>TRBJ2-6|TRBV5-1
ASAAAPLSANVLT
>TRBJ2-3|TRBV5-1
ASSSGRGTDTQY
>TRBJ1-3|TRBV9
ASSVTGGKGNTIY
>TRBJ1-2|TRBV28
ASSLSGGGLGGYT
>TRBJ1-1|TRBV20-1
SGVIPTETEAF
>TRBJ1-6|TRBV6-5
ASSYAQGGNSPLH
>TRBJ1-2|TRBV7-9
ASSDMGSGSGYT
>TRBJ2-3|TRBV25-1
ASSPGLAGGRDTQY
>TRBJ1-2|TRBV14
ASSQYGYGYT
>TRBJ2-7|TRBV7-2
ASSFTSAPSYEQY
>TRBJ2-3|TRBV11-2
ASSLAGGPDTQY
>TRBJ2-1|TRBV6-1
ASRGTRTYSYNEQF
>TRBJ1-1|TRBV7-9
ASSLDYGMNTEAF
>TRBJ2-1|TRBV6-5
ASSIQGTNEQF
>TRBJ2-3|TRBV7-2
ASSPQGQGTDTQY
>TRBJ2-1|TRBV6-2/TRBV6-3
ASRYSSYNEQF
>TRBJ2-4|TRBV20-1
SALELLLAKNIQY
>TRBJ1-2|TRBV20-1
SASTGYYGYT
>TRBJ1-5|TRBV12-3/TRBV12-4
ASSLKEGVAQH
>TRBJ1-2|TRBV5-1
ASSLLGAAGYGYT
>TRBJ2-3|TRBV2
ASSGGDIRTDTQY
>TRBJ2-1|TRBV5-1
ASSLPPSGHNEQF
>TRBJ1-2|TRBV28
AVVLNYGYT
>TRBJ2-7|TRBV20-1
SARDLFGESYEQY
>TRBJ1-6|TRBV6-5
ASRRQRSGTGYNSPLH
>TRBJ1-3|TRBV6-1
ASSEAGPGNTIY
>TRBJ2-4|TRBV20-1
SAGTLLAKNIQY
>TRBJ2-5|TRBV6-2/TRBV6-3
ASSYSSPPETQY
>TRBJ2-3|TRBV7-2
ASSLEVAGQDTQY
>TRBJ2-5|TRBV10-3
AISESFGERTQY